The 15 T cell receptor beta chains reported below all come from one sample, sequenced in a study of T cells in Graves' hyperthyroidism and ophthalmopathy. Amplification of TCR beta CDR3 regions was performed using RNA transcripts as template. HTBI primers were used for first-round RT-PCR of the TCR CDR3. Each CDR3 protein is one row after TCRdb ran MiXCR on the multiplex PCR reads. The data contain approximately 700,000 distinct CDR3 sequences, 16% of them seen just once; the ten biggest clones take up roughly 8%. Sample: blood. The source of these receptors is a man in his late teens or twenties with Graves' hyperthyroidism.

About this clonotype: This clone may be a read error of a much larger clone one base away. CDR3 sequence (DNA): TGTGCCAGCAGTTTGACCGGGACAGATAATGAAAAACTGTTTTTT. This sequence encodes CASSLTGTDNEKLFF. The chain is built from TRBV12-3 or TRBV12-4 and TRBJ1-4; 7 nucleotides line up with TRBD1. The CDR3 loop spans 15 amino acids. Trimming removed 3 bases from V and 4 bases from J; junction bases left unmatched: 5.

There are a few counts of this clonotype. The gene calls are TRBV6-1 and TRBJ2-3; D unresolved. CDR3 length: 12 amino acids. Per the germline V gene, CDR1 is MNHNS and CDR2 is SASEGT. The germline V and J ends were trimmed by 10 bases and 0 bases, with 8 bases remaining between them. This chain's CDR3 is CAIQDSTDTQYF. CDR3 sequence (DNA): TGTGCCATTCAGGACAGCACAGATACGCAGTATTTT.

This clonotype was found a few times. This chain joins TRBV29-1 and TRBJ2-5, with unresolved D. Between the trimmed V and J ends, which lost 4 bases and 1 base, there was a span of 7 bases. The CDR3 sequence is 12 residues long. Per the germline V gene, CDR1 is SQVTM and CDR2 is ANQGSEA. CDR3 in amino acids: CSVGRFQETQYF. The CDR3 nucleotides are TGCAGCGTTGGGCGGTTCCAAGAGACCCAGTACTTC.

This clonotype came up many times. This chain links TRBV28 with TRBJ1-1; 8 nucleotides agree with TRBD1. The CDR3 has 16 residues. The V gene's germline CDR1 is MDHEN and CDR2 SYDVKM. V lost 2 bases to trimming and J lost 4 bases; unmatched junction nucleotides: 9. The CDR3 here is CASSLAGGRGGTEAFF. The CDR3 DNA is TGTGCCAGCAGTTTAGCAGGGGGCCGGGGCGGCACTGAAGCTTTCTTT.

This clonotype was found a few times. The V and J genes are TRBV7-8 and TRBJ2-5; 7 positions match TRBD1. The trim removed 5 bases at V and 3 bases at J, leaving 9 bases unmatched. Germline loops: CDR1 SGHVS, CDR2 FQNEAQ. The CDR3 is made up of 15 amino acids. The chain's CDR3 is CASSISGTEEETQYF. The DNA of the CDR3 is TGTGCCAGCAGCATATCCGGGACAGAAGAAGAGACCCAGTACTTC. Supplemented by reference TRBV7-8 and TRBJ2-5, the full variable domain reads GAGVSQSPRYKVAKRGQDVALRCDPISGHVSLFWYQQALGQGPEFLTYFQNEAQLDKSGLPSDRFFAERPEGSVSTLKIQRTQQEDSAVYLCASSISGTEEETQYFGPGTRLLVL.

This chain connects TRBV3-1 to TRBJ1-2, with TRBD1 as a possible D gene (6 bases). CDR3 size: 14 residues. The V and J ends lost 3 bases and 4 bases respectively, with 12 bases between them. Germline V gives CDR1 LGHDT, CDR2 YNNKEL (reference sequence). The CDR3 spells CASSHRGGFYGYTF. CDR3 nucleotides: TGTGCCAGCAGCCACAGGGGAGGGTTCTATGGCTACACCTTC.

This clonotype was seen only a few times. The CDR3 loop reads CSVRLALEQYF. CDR3 nucleotides: TGCAGCGTAAGGCTAGCGCTCGAGCAGTACTTC. The rearrangement uses TRBV29-1 and TRBJ2-7; tentatively, D is TRBD2 (6 bases). Germline-derived CDR1 and CDR2 are SQVTM and ANQGSEA. V shed 6 bases and J shed 6 bases, with 12 bases lying between them. This CDR3 is built from 11 residues.

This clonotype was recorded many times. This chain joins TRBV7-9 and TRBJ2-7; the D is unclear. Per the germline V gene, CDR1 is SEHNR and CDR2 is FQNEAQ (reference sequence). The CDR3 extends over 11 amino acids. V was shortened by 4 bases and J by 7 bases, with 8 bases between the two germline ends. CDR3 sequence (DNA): TGTGCCAGCAGCTCCCCAACAGAGCAGTACTTC. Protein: CASSSPTEQYF.

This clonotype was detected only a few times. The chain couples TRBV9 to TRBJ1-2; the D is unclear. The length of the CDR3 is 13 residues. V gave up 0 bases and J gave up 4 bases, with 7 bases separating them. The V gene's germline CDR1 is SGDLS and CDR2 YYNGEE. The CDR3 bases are TGTGCCAGCAGCGTAGATTCGTTCTATGGCTACACCTTC. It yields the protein CASSVDSFYGYTF. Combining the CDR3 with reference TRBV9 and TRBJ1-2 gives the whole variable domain DSGVTQTPKHLITATGQRVTLRCSPRSGDLSVYWYQQSLDQGLQFLIQYYNGEERAKGNILERFSAQQFPDLHSELNLSSLELGDSALYFCASSVDSFYGYTFGSGTRLTVV.

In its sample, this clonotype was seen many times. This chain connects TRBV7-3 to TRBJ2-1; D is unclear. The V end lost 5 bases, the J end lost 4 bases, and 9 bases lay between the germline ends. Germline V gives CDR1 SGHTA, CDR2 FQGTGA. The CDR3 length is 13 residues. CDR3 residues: CASSLRPYNEQFF. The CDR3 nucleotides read TGTGCCAGCAGCCTTAGACCGTACAATGAGCAGTTCTTC. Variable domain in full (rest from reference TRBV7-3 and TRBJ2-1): GAGVSQTPSNKVTEKGKYVELRCDPISGHTALYWYRQSLGQGPEFLIYFQGTGAADDSGLPNDRFFAVRPEGSVSTLKIQRTERGDSAVYLCASSLRPYNEQFFGPGTRLTVL.

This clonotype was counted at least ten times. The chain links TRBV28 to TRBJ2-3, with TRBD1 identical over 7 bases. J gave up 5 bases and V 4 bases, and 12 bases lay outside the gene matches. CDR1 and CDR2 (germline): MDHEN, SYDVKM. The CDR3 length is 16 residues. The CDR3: CASSSQTGRIGDTQYF. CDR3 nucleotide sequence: TGTGCCAGCAGTTCACAGACAGGGCGAATTGGAGATACGCAGTATTTT.

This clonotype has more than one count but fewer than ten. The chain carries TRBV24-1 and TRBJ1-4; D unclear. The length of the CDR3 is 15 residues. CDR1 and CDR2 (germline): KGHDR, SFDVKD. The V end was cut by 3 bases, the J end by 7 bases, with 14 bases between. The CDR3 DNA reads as TGTGCCACCAGTGATCTGGACGGAGGCCTTGAAAAACTGTTTTTT. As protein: CATSDLDGGLEKLFF.

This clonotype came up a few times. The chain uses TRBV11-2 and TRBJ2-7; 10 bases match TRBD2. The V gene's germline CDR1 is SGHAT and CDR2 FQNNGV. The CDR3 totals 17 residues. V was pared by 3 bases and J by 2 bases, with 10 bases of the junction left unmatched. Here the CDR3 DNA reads TGTGCCAGCAGCTTGTGGACTCTAGCGGGGGATCCCTACGAGCAGTACTTC. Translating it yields CASSLWTLAGDPYEQYF. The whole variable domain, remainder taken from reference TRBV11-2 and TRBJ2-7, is EAGVAQSPRYKIIEKRQSVAFWCNPISGHATLYWYQQILGQGPKLLIQFQNNGVVDDSQLPKDRFSAERLKGVDSTLKIQPAKLEDSAVYLCASSLWTLAGDPYEQYFGPGTRLTVT.

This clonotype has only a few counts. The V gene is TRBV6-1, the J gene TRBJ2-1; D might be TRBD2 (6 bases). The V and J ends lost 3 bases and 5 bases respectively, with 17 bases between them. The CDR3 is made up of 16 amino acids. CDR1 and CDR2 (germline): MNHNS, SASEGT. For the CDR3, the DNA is TGTGCCAGCAGTGACGGGATGGATAGCGGACACAATGAGCAGTTCTTC. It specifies CASSDGMDSGHNEQFF.

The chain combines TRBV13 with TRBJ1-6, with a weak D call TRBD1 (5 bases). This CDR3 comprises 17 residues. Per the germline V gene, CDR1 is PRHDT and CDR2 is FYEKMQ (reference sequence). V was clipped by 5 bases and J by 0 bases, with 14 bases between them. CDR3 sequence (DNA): TGTGCCAGCAGCCCCCGGACACGGAGCTCCTATAATTCACCCCTCCACTTT. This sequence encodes CASSPRTRSSYNSPLHF.